This T cell receptor (beta chain) was sequenced for a study of T cell clonality in common variable immunodeficiency. TCRdb keeps only in-frame clones here, not all; method: immunoSEQ multiplex PCR. The sample counts around 34,000 clones, none seen once; the ten largest own 0.95%. This clone was observed many times. The read stops 3 residues short of the end of the CDR3; the missing end is completed from the germline J gene. V shed 6 bases and J 3 bases; nucleotides not matched to a gene: 5. Germline values: CDR1 MNHNS, CDR2 SASEGT. The CDR3 extends over 14 amino acids. J is TRBJ2-3 and V is TRBV6-1, with 8 nucleotides matching TRBD1. The sequence derives from a person between 18 and 69 years old in good health. The sequencing sample was made of peripheral blood mononuclear cells. The DNA read from the CDR3 is TGTGCCAGCAGAGAACAGGGGGGAACAGATACG. Its translation: CASREQGGTDT. The whole CDR3 region reads CASREQGGTDTQYF.